This TCR beta chain came from a study of a mutant IDH1 vaccine in newly diagnosed glioma. Study background: The initiation of vaccination occurred 4-6 weeks after radiotherapy alone, or with temozolomide cycles.

Germline values: CDR1 SEHNR, CDR2 FQNEAQ (reference sequence). The V and J ends lost 3 bases and 3 bases, in that order; junction bases with no gene match: 4. This CDR3 spans 14 amino acids. The time point was: week 11, during vaccination. A single vaccine dose contained 300 ug of mutant IDH1 20-mer peptide, and topical imiquimod was used with it. About this clone: What it binds is not known.

Profiled with immunoSEQ multiplex PCR; TCRdb holds only in-frame clones, not every one. The sample includes 55,000 or so clones, roughly 90% of them seen just once. V usage is TRBV7-9 and J usage is TRBJ1-1; 7 bases are a match to TRBD1. This receptor was taken from a man aged 50 or older with glioma. The sample consisted of PBMCs, taken from a glioma patient whose treatment included an IDH1 peptide vaccine. In DNA form, the CDR3 reads TGTGCCAGCAGCTTTGGACAGGCCGACACTGAAGCTTTCTTT. This gives the protein CASSFGQADTEAFF.